This TCR beta chain came from a study of blood T cell repertoires in COVID-19. Whole-study context: Samples of COVID-19 (acute and convalescent) were obtained from the United States, Italy and Spain. T cells, B-cell-depleted T cells, or PBMCs provided the cDNA or gDNA that served as material.

This CDR3 is built from 14 residues. The V gene's germline CDR1 is LNHNV and CDR2 YYDKDF (reference sequence). V was clipped by 3 bases and J by 0 bases, with 9 bases between them. The count of this clone is one. In the authors' methods: The assay estimated nucleated cells by amplifying reference gene primers. The assay was immunoSEQ multiplex PCR, and TCRdb's table has in-frame clones only and misses some. The DNA was the basis for D and trimming; V, J and clone size are from that table. This table has about 30,000 clones, 83% appearing once. Specimen: peripheral blood. The TCR was taken from a human donor in a cohort sampled during active COVID-19. The rearrangement uses TRBV15 and TRBJ2-7; weak D call: TRBD1 (6 bases). As DNA, the CDR3 is TGTGCCACCAGCAGGGGGGCCAGCTCCTACGAGCAGTACTTC. Its protein is CATSRGASSYEQYF.